Described below is a single T cell receptor beta chain sequence and its context. This entry is derived from a study of blood T cell repertoires in COVID-19. Whole-study context: The origin of the acute and convalescent COVID-19 samples was the United States, Italy and Spain. PBMCs, B-cell-depleted T cells, or T cells provided the cDNA or gDNA that made up the material.

Germline assignment: CDR1 MNHEY and CDR2 SMNVEV (reference sequence). The ends were cut back, 7 bases at V and 8 bases at J, with 20 bases in the middle. This CDR3 has 14 residues. Authors' processing steps: The assay estimated nucleated cells by amplifying reference gene primers. Clones were sequenced by immunoSEQ multiplex PCR, and TCRdb holds only the in-frame ones, with some missing. That table supplies the V and J calls and clone size; D and trimming were determined from the DNA. In the table there are under 200,000 clones, 84% of which are singletons. Sequencing was done on a sample of peripheral blood. The sequence was obtained from a man aged 40-49 years who had recovered from COVID-19. This chain connects TRBV27 to TRBJ1-1, with D possibly being TRBD1 (5 bases). The CDR3 region has the DNA TGTGCCAGCACCGTATGGGCAGGGAACCCCGAAGCTTTCTTT. This gives the protein CASTVWAGNPEAFF.